Listed here are 21 T cell receptor beta chains from one sample, sequenced in a study of blood T cell repertoires in COVID-19 (dated by TCRdb to 2019 to 2021). Library construction relied on the immunoSEQ multiplex PCR assay. TCRdb took this table from immuneACCESS and kept in-frame rearrangements with V and J called. Such tables lack part of the clones; where checked against another copy, unresolved V genes explain under half of the gap, and the rest is unexplained. The sample data list about 200,000 clones, and 94% of these were observed just once. Roughly 0.76% of the sample is in the top ten clones. Input material: peripheral blood. All receptors come from a man aged 25-40 years with COVID-19, enrolled during active disease.

This chain joins TRBV13 and TRBJ1-2, with 7 positions matching TRBD1. Looked up from germline, CDR1 is PRHDT and CDR2 is FYEKMQ (reference sequence). Trimming at V came to 5 bases and at J to 8 bases, leaving 8 bases not matched to a gene. This CDR3 spans 13 amino acids. The CDR3 coding sequence is TGTGCCAGCAGCCTTGACAGGGTAAAGGGCTACACCTTC. Its translation is CASSLDRVKGYTF.

The chain is built from TRBV7-9 and TRBJ1-2; D not resolved. This CDR3 region has 13 residues. V was trimmed by 6 bases and J by 8 bases, leaving 16 bases between them. Germline CDR1 SEHNR, CDR2 FQNEAQ (reference sequence). The CDR3 loop is CASSSATSGGYTF. DNA of the CDR3: TGTGCCAGCAGTTCTGCCACGTCGGGGGGCTACACCTTC.

V and J are TRBV4-1 and TRBJ1-1, with a possible D match to TRBD1 (6 bases). Germline values: CDR1 MGHRA, CDR2 YSYEKL. Trimming shortened V by 0 bases and J by 10 bases, and 15 bases separated the two germline ends. This CDR3 has 14 residues. The CDR3 DNA is TGCGCCAGCAGCCAAGATACGTGGGGGACACGAGCTTTCTTT. Translation gives CASSQDTWGTRAFF.

This clone was detected only once. This chain connects TRBV18 to TRBJ2-3; D might be TRBD2 (5 bases). The germline gives CDR1 KGHSH, CDR2 LQKENI. The CDR3 runs to 16 residues. Trimming took off 3 bases at V and 4 bases at J, with 17 bases between the two ends. The CDR3 loop reads CASSPPGTSVSDTQYF. The CDR3 region has the DNA TGTGCCAGCTCACCCCCGGGAACTAGTGTCTCAGATACGCAGTATTTT.

The V and J genes are TRBV28 and TRBJ2-7; 15 bases are a match to TRBD2. From germline, CDR1 is MDHEN and CDR2 SYDVKM. After removal of 5 bases from V and 3 bases from J, the junction contained 5 bases not matched to a gene. This CDR3 is built from 16 residues. This CDR3 is CASSTMGLAGGYEQYF. In DNA, the CDR3 is TGTGCCAGCAGTACCATGGGACTAGCGGGGGGCTACGAGCAGTACTTC.

This sequence joins TRBV4-1 and TRBJ1-2; no reliable D call. Trimming stripped 1 base from V and 6 bases from J, with 18 bases between. The CDR3 is made up of 16 amino acids. CDR1 is MGHRA, CDR2 YSYEKL, per germline. CDR3 in amino acids: CASSQGMDRGGDGYTF. DNA of the CDR3: TGCGCCAGCAGCCAAGGAATGGACCGGGGTGGGGATGGCTACACCTTC.

This clone was observed a few times. The chain joins TRBV5-4 to TRBJ2-1; 8 bases line up with TRBD2. Germline trimming cut 3 bases from V and 3 bases from J; bases unmatched to any gene: 8. CDR3 size: 16 residues. Germline values: CDR1 SGHNT, CDR2 YYREEE (reference sequence). CDR3 protein: CASSSFGGAHYNEQFF. DNA of the CDR3: TGTGCCAGCAGCTCCTTCGGGGGGGCCCACTACAATGAGCAGTTCTTC.

The genes are TRBV30 and TRBJ1-2; D is perhaps TRBD1 (6 bases). The CDR3 consists of 13 residues. Germline CDR1 is GTSNPN and CDR2 is SVGIG (reference sequence). Trimming stripped 4 bases from V and 2 bases from J, with 11 bases between. The CDR3 loop reads CAWTNRENYGYTF. DNA of the CDR3: TGTGCCTGGACAAACAGGGAGAACTATGGCTACACCTTC.

V usage is TRBV10-2 and J usage is TRBJ2-4; 15 bases line up with TRBD2. The CDR3 runs 17 residues. V shed 7 bases, J shed 3 bases, and the junction held 7 bases outside the gene matches. In germline, CDR1 is WSHSY, CDR2 SAAADI. DNA for the CDR3: TGCGCCAGCACTGGACTAGCGGGGGGGCTGGACAAAAACATTCAGTACTTC. Its protein product is CASTGLAGGLDKNIQYF.

CDR3 in DNA: TGCGCCAGCAGCCAAGACAGGAACACTGAAGCTTTCTTT. Its protein is CASSQDRNTEAFF. The chain couples TRBV4-1 to TRBJ1-1; D not resolved. Deletions cut 0 bases from V and 1 base from J, with 3 bases between. This CDR3 comprises 13 residues. Germline CDR1 MGHRA, CDR2 YSYEKL.

J is TRBJ1-6 and V is TRBV5-6; D call uncertain. CDR1 SGHDT and CDR2 YYEEEE come from the germline V gene. Trimming removed 5 bases from V and 7 bases from J, with 7 bases in between. The CDR3 length is 12 residues. The CDR3 here is CASRRGNSPLHF. In DNA form, the CDR3 reads TGTGCCAGCAGGCGGGGAAATTCACCCCTCCACTTT.

This sequence joins TRBV5-5 and TRBJ2-6, with D maybe TRBD2 (5 bases). This CDR3 has 18 residues. Between the trimmed V and J ends, which lost 2 bases and 0 bases, there was a span of 15 bases. CDR1 SGHKS and CDR2 YYEKEE come from the germline V gene (reference sequence). The CDR3 reads CASSLRTLGDSGANVLTF. CDR3 nucleotides: TGTGCCAGCAGCTTAAGGACTCTTGGGGACTCTGGGGCCAACGTCCTGACTTTC.

V is TRBV24-1 and J is TRBJ2-2; D is perhaps TRBD1 (6 bases). Per germline, CDR1 KGHDR and CDR2 SFDVKD. The CDR3 is 13 amino acids. The V end lost 4 bases, the J end lost 5 bases, and 7 bases lay between the germline ends. The CDR3 protein is CATSDQGTGELFF. The CDR3 DNA reads as TGTGCCACCAGTGACCAGGGGACCGGGGAGCTGTTTTTT.

Here the CDR3 DNA reads TGTGCCAGCAGCCCAAGTGGGGAGGATGAGCAGTTCTTC. It yields the protein CASSPSGEDEQFF. V is TRBV9 and J is TRBJ2-1; D might be TRBD2 (6 bases). Trimming cost V 4 bases and J 8 bases, with 13 bases left between them. Germline V gene lookup returns CDR1 SGDLS and CDR2 YYNGEE. The CDR3 covers 13 residues.

This chain uses TRBV30 with TRBJ2-5, with D tentatively TRBD1 (5 bases). Trimming shortened V by 2 bases and J by 7 bases, and 17 bases separated the two germline ends. The germline gives CDR1 GTSNPN, CDR2 SVGIG (reference sequence). The CDR3 consists of 14 residues. The CDR3: CAWSSGSVRLTQYF. CDR3 DNA: TGTGCCTGGAGTTCAGGGTCGGTGCGTTTGACCCAGTACTTC.

The V gene is TRBV11-2, the J gene TRBJ1-4, with 8 bases aligning to TRBD1. CDR3 length: 16 amino acids. Germline CDR1 SGHAT, CDR2 FQNNGV. V lost 3 bases to trimming and J lost 0 bases; unmatched junction nucleotides: 3. The CDR3 loop reads CASSFGQGSTNEKLFF. The CDR3 DNA sequence: TGTGCCAGCAGCTTCGGACAGGGCTCAACTAATGAAAAACTGTTTTTT. The full variable domain, with the rest looked up from reference TRBV11-2 and TRBJ1-4, is EAGVAQSPRYKIIEKRQSVAFWCNPISGHATLYWYQQILGQGPKLLIQFQNNGVVDDSQLPKDRFSAERLKGVDSTLKIQPAKLEDSAVYLCASSFGQGSTNEKLFFGSGTQLSVL.

This chain connects TRBV5-4 to TRBJ1-6; no reliable D call. CDR3 size: 14 residues. V was cut by 2 bases and J by 7 bases, with 10 bases left in between. Per germline, CDR1 SGHNT and CDR2 YYREEE (reference sequence). This chain's CDR3 is CASSLTNPNSPLHF. DNA of the CDR3: TGTGCCAGCAGCTTAACAAATCCCAATTCACCCCTCCACTTT. Supplemented by reference TRBV5-4 and TRBJ1-6, the full variable domain reads ETGVTQSPTHLIKTRGQQVTLRCSSQSGHNTVSWYQQALGQGPQFIFQYYREEENGRGNFPPRFSGLQFPNYSSELNVNALELDDSALYLCASSLTNPNSPLHFGNGTRLTVT.

The genes are TRBV30 and TRBJ1-5, with a weak D call TRBD1 (5 bases). Trimming removed 4 bases at V and 4 bases at J, with 23 bases between. Per germline, CDR1 GTSNPN and CDR2 SVGIG (reference sequence). There are 17 residues in the CDR3. CDR3 coding DNA: TGTGCCTGGAAGTCAAGGGGTGGCGTTTCGGTAAATCAGCCCCAGCATTTT. This codes for CAWKSRGGVSVNQPQHF.

The rearrangement links TRBV10-2 to TRBJ1-2, with TRBD1 identical over 8 bases. This CDR3 spans 15 amino acids. The V and J ends lost 2 bases and 4 bases, in that order; junction bases with no gene match: 6. The germline CDR1 and CDR2 sequences are WSHSY and SAAADI. The CDR3 protein is CASSEPGQGFYGYTF. In nucleotides, the CDR3 is TGCGCCAGCAGTGAGCCCGGACAGGGTTTCTATGGCTACACCTTC.

The chain uses TRBV5-4 and TRBJ1-6; 8 bases are a match to TRBD1. The trim removed 0 bases at V and 8 bases at J, leaving 4 bases unmatched. Germline values: CDR1 SGHNT, CDR2 YYREEE (reference sequence). CDR3 length: 15 residues. CDR3 sequence (DNA): TGTGCCAGCAGCTTGGGGGACAGGATGGATTCACCCCTCCACTTT. Its protein is CASSLGDRMDSPLHF.

The chain joins TRBV10-1 to TRBJ2-6; tentative D call: TRBD2 (5 bases). The CDR3 covers 15 residues. Germline-derived CDR1 and CDR2 are WNHNN and SYGVQD (reference sequence). V was cut by 4 bases and J by 0 bases, with 7 bases left in between. This chain's CDR3 is CASSGGSSGANVLTF. The DNA for the CDR3 is TGCGCCAGCAGTGGTGGGAGCTCTGGGGCCAACGTCCTGACTTTC.